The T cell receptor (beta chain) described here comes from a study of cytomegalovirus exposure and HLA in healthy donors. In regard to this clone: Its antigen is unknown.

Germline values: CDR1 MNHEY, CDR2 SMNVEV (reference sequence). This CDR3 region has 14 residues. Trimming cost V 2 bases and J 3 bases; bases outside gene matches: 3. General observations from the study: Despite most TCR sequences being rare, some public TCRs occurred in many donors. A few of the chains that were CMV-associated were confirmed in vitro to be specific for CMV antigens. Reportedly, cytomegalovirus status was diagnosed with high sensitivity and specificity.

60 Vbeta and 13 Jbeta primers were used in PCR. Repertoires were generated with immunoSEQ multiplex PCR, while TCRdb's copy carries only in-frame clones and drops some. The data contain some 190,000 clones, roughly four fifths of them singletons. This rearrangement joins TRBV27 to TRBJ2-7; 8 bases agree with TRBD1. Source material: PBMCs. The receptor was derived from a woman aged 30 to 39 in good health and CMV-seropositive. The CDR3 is CASSLGGTGYEQYF. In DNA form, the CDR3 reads TGTGCCAGCAGTTTAGGGGGGACAGGCTACGAGCAGTACTTC.